Only a few counts were recorded for the clone carrying this T cell receptor beta chain. The data derive from a study of T cells in tumors after PD-1 blockade. Study-wide background: Daily vismodegib 150 mg continued in a subset of anti-PD-1-treated patients. Mean per blood sample: 113,528 templates (24,679-257,772), some 40,000 unique clonotypes.

Input was roughly 550 ng to 6,004 ng of genomic DNA from tumor or blood. TCRdb keeps only in-frame clones here, not all; method: immunoSEQ multiplex PCR. The repertoire holds roughly 49,000 clones, with 65% to 85% as singletons. This receptor was identified in a human donor with basal cell carcinoma. The sample consisted of PBMCs, taken before anti-PD-1 treatment.

CDR3 sequence: CASSLLGEGSNYGYTF. The CDR3 DNA is TGTGCCAGCAGCTTATTGGGGGAGGGCTCTAACTATGGCTACACCTTC. The chain is built from TRBV7-9 and TRBJ1-2; D possibly corresponds to TRBD1 (5 bases). There are 16 residues in the CDR3. Trimming took off 2 bases at V and 0 bases at J, with 13 bases between the two ends. Germline V lookup: CDR1 SEHNR, CDR2 FQNEAQ (reference sequence).